The clone carrying this TCR beta chain was seen only a few times. The data stem from a study of blood T cells in healthy people across ages. The CDR3 is 14 residues long. With 2 bases removed from V and 4 bases from J, the gap between germline ends came to 12 bases. Per the germline V gene, CDR1 is SGHAT and CDR2 is FQDESV (reference sequence). The authors drew ten milliliters of peripheral blood from each donor. A J-beta primer mix and a sample-barcoded 5' primer were used in a second PCR of roughly 7 to 12 cycles. TCRdb re-derived calls from the 5' RACE reads in MiXCR, one entry per CDR3 protein. The table has 1,500,000 or so distinct CDR3 sequences, approximately 42% seen once; the top ten hold over 3.5%.

The sample was blood. The source is a woman aged 18-35 years in good health. J is TRBJ2-7 and V is TRBV11-1; D remains ambiguous. The CDR3 DNA reads TGTGCCAGCAGCTTACCCCCGAAATGGTACGAGCAGTACTTC. This sequence encodes CASSLPPKWYEQYF. The whole variable domain, filled in from reference TRBV11-1 and TRBJ2-7, reads EAEVAQSPRYKITEKSQAVAFWCDPISGHATLYWYRQILGQGPELLVQFQDESVVDDSQLPKDRFSAERLKGVDSTLKIQPAELGDSAMYLCASSLPPKWYEQYFGPGTRLTVT.